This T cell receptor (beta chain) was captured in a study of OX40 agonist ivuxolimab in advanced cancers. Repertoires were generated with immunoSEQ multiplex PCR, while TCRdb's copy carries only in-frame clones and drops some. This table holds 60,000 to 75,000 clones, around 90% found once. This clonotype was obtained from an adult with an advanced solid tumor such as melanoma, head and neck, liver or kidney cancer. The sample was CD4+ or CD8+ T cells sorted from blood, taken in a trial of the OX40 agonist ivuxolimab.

The CDR3 protein is CASSLTLGTGLEQYF. DNA for the CDR3: TGCGCCAGCAGTCTTACCTTAGGGACAGGGCTCGAGCAGTACTTC. V and J are TRBV5-1 and TRBJ2-7, with 9 nucleotides matching TRBD1. CDR3 length: 15 residues. The junction had 12 bases not matched to a gene; V was cut back by 5 bases and J by 6 bases. Germline CDR1 is SGHRS and CDR2 is YFSETQ.